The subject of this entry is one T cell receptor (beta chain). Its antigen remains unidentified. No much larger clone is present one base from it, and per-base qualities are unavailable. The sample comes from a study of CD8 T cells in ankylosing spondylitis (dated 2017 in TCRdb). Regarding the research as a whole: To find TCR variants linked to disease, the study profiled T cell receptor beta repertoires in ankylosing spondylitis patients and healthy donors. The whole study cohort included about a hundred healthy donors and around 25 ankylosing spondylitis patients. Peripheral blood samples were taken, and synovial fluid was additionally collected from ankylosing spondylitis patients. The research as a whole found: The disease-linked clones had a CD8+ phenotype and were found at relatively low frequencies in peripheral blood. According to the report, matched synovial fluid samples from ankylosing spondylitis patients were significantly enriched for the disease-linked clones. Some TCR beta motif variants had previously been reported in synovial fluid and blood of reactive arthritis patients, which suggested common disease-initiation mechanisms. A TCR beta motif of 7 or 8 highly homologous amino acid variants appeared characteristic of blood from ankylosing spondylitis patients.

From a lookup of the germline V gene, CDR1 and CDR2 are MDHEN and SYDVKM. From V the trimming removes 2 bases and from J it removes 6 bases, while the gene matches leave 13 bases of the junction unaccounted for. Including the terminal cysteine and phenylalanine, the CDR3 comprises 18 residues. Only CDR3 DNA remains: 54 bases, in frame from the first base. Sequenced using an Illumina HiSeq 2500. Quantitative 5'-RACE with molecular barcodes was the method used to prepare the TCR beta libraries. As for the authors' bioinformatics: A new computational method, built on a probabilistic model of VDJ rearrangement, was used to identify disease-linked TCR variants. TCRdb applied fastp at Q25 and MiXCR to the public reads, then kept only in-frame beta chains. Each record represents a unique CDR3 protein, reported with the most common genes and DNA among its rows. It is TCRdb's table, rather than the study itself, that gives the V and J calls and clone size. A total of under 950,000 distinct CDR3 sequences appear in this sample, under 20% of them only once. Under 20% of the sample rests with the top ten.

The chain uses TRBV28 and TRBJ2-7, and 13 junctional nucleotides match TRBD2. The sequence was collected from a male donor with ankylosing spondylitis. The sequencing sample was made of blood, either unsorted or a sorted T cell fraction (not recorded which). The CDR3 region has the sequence CASSLTLLAGGRISEQYF. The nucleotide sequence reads TGTGCCAGCAGTTTAACGTTACTAGCGGGAGGGCGAATATCCGAGCAGTACTTC.